The source of this TCR beta chain is a study of spatial heterogeneity in lung cancer (dated by TCRdb to 2018 to 2020). In the study overall: Beta-chain transcripts were consistently detected in greater numbers than alpha-chain transcripts, which likely reflects a higher abundance of beta-chain transcripts. In non-small cell lung cancer, the study made a quantitative comparison of TCR alpha and beta repertoires among multiple tumor regions, matched nontumor lung and blood. In the raw uncorrected reads, each unique combination of TCR and UMI appeared more than ten times on average. Both alpha and beta chains were TCR-sequenced in samples taken at surgery, namely 220 tumor regions, 62 to 70 matched nontumor lung samples and about 54 PBMC samples. The study linked features of the TCR repertoire to counts of nonsynonymous mutations, which were determined by whole-exome sequencing of tumor tissue. Paper-wide results and their limitations: Additional single-cell paired TCR alpha and beta sequencing was considered necessary to confirm, at a functional level, the hypothesis that regional TCRs recognize regional mutations. Ubiquitous expanded tumor TCRs were found in blood more often at tumor resection than at routine follow-up.

To note about this clonotype: Its antigen is not yet known. The record has no base qualities; no much larger clone is one base away.

Library preparation used 5' RACE. TCRdb shows the sequencer as NextSeq 500. The TCR library protocol attached a unique molecular identifier to each TCR cDNA molecule to allow correction of PCR and sequencing errors. The original methods were these. TCR identification, UMI-based error correction and CDR3 extraction were performed with Decombinator tools. TCRs above a frequency of 2 per 1,000, corresponding to the top 1% of the tumor frequency distribution, were defined as expanded. Rényi diversity was computed with the R vegan package after subsampling each repertoire 100 times to 5,000 TCRs. CDR3 similarity networks were built from amino acid triplet string-kernel similarity, with CDR3s being connected when pairwise similarity was above 0.82. TCRdb trimmed public reads at Q25 via fastp, called clones via MiXCR and kept in-frame beta chains. Each CDR3 protein gets just one entry, which takes the most common genes and DNA from the rows behind it. The V and J calls follow TCRdb's processing rather than the paper's. The sample table holds approximately 40,000 distinct CDR3 sequences, of which roughly 13% were seen once. The ten largest account for approximately 60% of the sample.

The CDR3, cysteine through phenylalanine, is 14 amino acids long. The kept DNA is CDR3 alone, 42 bases in frame from the first base. V has 6 bases trimmed and J has 8 bases trimmed; junction bases matching no gene number 10. The germline V gene yields MNHEY for CDR1 and SVGAGI for CDR2. According to the study, the label for this sample's time point signals: sample taken at primary tumor resection. Donors were 70 or so patients with early-stage, untreated non-small cell lung cancer from the lung TRACERx cohort. Whole RNA extracted from tumor and nontumor lung tissue, or from cryopreserved PBMC samples, was used for TCR sequencing without cell sorting. Only patients for whom sufficient RNA was available from at least two tumor regions were selected for TCR sequencing.

This clonotype was obtained from a male donor with early-stage non-small cell lung cancer. Here the sequenced sample was PBMCs, taken at surgery. The chain is encoded by TRBV6-5 joined to TRBJ1-2, with TRBD1 identical over 9 junction bases. CDR3 region: CASSRPGQGSGYTF. In nucleotides, the sequence is TGTGCCAGCAGCCGCCCGGGACAGGGAAGCGGCTACACCTTC.